Listed below are T cell receptor beta chains from one sample, sequenced in a study of T cell responses to AZD1222 COVID-19 vaccine. Clones were sequenced by immunoSEQ multiplex PCR, and TCRdb holds only the in-frame ones, with some missing. The table lists about 120,000 clones, 85% to 95% of them singletons. The sample was peripheral blood, taken on day 0 of AZD1222 vaccination. The origin of the receptors is an adult in good health. Both conserved end residues are part of each CDR3. A D gene is named only where the DNA matches it firmly. For some rows the clone size is stated as once, few or many, or as a class when expanded; others skip it.

cdr3_length,d_call,v_call,clone_size,j_call,cdr3_nt,cdr3_aa
15,-,TRBV6-1,once,TRBJ2-7,TGTGCCAGCAGTGAAGGTCGGAGTGCCACCTACGAGCAGTACTTC,CASSEGRSATYEQYF
13,-,TRBV9,-,TRBJ2-3,TGTGCCAGCAGCGTAGTAGGTACGGATACGCAGTATTTT,CASSVVGTDTQYF
17,-,TRBV9,-,TRBJ2-7,TGTGCCAGCAGCGTACAACGGGACGCTGGAGGGGGCTACGAGCAGTACTTC,CASSVQRDAGGGYEQYF
15,-,TRBV27,-,TRBJ1-4,TGTGCCAGCAGCCATACATGGGGCGGCCGGGAAAAACTGTTTTTT,CASSHTWGGREKLFF
13,TRBD2,TRBV6-1,-,TRBJ2-7,TGTGCCAGCAGTGAGGGACTAGGGAGCGAGCAGTACTTC,CASSEGLGSEQYF
15,-,TRBV4-2,-,TRBJ1-2,TGTGCCAGCAGCCAAGATCGAGGGGGGGACCGGGGCTACACCTTC,CASSQDRGGDRGYTF
15,-,TRBV7-2,-,TRBJ1-4,TGTGCCAGCAGACGAAGGGACGGTCCGAATGAAAAACTGTTTTTT,CASRRRDGPNEKLFF
14,-,TRBV6-5,-,TRBJ1-1,TGTGCCAGCAGTTACTTAAAGGACCATTTGGATGCTTTCTTT,CASSYLKDHLDAFF
14,-,TRBV5-1,-,TRBJ2-5,TGCGCCAGCGCGGGCGGCGCTTTACAAGAGACCCAGTACTTC,CASAGGALQETQYF
14,-,TRBV19,-,TRBJ1-4,TGTGCCAGTAGTATTTCCCCGGGGGCCGGAAAACTGTTTTTT,CASSISPGAGKLFF
16,TRBD2,TRBV7-9,-,TRBJ2-3,TGTGCCAGCAGCTTACCTAGCGGGAGGGCCCGGGATACGCAGTATTTT,CASSLPSGRARDTQYF
14,-,TRBV5-8,-,TRBJ1-2,TGTGCCAGCAGCCAATGGGATGTAAGTTATGGCTACACCTTC,CASSQWDVSYGYTF
11,-,TRBV20-1,-,TRBJ2-7,TGCAGTGCCACCCCAGAATACGAGCAGTACTTC,CSATPEYEQYF
17,-,TRBV2,-,TRBJ1-4,TGTGCCAGCATTCTTTCAGGTCTGGGGGGATTTGATGAAAAACTGTTTTTT,CASILSGLGGFDEKLFF
18,TRBD1,TRBV5-6,-,TRBJ1-5,TGTGCCAGCAGCTTCGGACAGGGAGGCGTCGAGCGCAATCAGCCCCAGCATTTT,CASSFGQGGVERNQPQHF
15,TRBD2,TRBV29-1,once,TRBJ2-1,TGCAGCGTTGGCTTGATGGGCGGGAGGGTCGATGAGCAGTTCTTC,CSVGLMGGRVDEQFF
11,-,TRBV10-3,-,TRBJ2-1,TGTGCCATCAGCGTTAACAATGAGCAGTTCTTC,CAISVNNEQFF
13,TRBD1,TRBV7-8,-,TRBJ2-2,TGTGCCAGTGGACAGGGGGCGACCGGGGAGCTGTTTTTT,CASGQGATGELFF
13,-,TRBV2,-,TRBJ1-2,TGTGCCAGCAGTGTTCGGACGGCTTATGGCTACACCTTC,CASSVRTAYGYTF
12,-,TRBV12-3/TRBV12-4,-,TRBJ2-1,TGTGCCAGCTGTCGGGGAATGGATGAGCAGTTCTTC,CASCRGMDEQFF
14,-,TRBV10-3,-,TRBJ2-1,TGTGCCATCAGTGAGTCCGGGCCTCGGAATGAGCAGTTCTTC,CAISESGPRNEQFF
17,-,TRBV4-1,-,TRBJ2-3,TGCGCCAGCAGCCCCAGGGCGGGGCAGGTGTTCACAGATACGCAGTATTTT,CASSPRAGQVFTDTQYF
13,TRBD1,TRBV28,-,TRBJ1-2,TGTGCCAGCAGTTTGCTGGACAGGGATGGCTACACCTTC,CASSLLDRDGYTF
12,-,TRBV27,-,TRBJ2-7,TGTGCCAGCAGTTCCCGTGTTGGCGAGCAGTACTTC,CASSSRVGEQYF
14,-,TRBV27,-,TRBJ1-1,TGTGCCAGCAGTTTCTTTGGTGAGGGCACTGAAGCTTTCTTT,CASSFFGEGTEAFF
10,TRBD1,TRBV19,-,TRBJ1-2,TGTGCCAGCTCAGGGGGTGGCTACACCTTC,CASSGGGYTF
13,-,TRBV30,-,TRBJ2-3,TGTGCCCAGATGGGGGGAACGGCAGATACGCAGTATTTT,CAQMGGTADTQYF
15,TRBD1,TRBV12-5,-,TRBJ2-3,TGTGCTAGTGGTCAGGGGGTTGCCTTAGTAGATACGCAGTATTTT,CASGQGVALVDTQYF
14,-,TRBV5-8,-,TRBJ2-3,TGTGCCAGCAGCCCGGGCGGGGTCACAGATACGCAGTATTTT,CASSPGGVTDTQYF
14,TRBD2,TRBV10-1,-,TRBJ2-1,TGCGCCAGCAGTCCTAGCGGGGTCAACAATGAGCAGTTCTTC,CASSPSGVNNEQFF
16,-,TRBV16,-,TRBJ1-4,TGTGCCAGCAGCCAATGGTCGGGGGCAACTAATGAAAAACTGTTTTTT,CASSQWSGATNEKLFF
18,-,TRBV4-1,-,TRBJ2-2,TGCGCCAGCAGCCAATCGAGCCCTAGCGTCTCTTACCCCGGGGAGCTGTTTTTT,CASSQSSPSVSYPGELFF
15,-,TRBV28,-,TRBJ1-3,TGTGCCAGCAGTTTAGTGGGGGCTAATGGAAACACCATATATTTT,CASSLVGANGNTIYF
15,TRBD1,TRBV4-1,-,TRBJ1-1,TGCGCCAGCAGCCAAGTGTTCGGGACAGGGGAGAGAGCTTTCTTT,CASSQVFGTGERAFF
15,TRBD2,TRBV5-1,-,TRBJ2-2,TGCGCCAGCAGCTTACTAGCGGAGAGCTCCGGGGAGCTGTTTTTT,CASSLLAESSGELFF
17,TRBD1,TRBV29-1,-,TRBJ2-7,TGCAGCGTTGAAGAGAAGCCCAGGGACAGATTCTACTACGAGCAGTACTTC,CSVEEKPRDRFYYEQYF
14,-,TRBV7-9,few,TRBJ1-5,TGTGCCAGCAGCTTTGCGGGAAACAATCAGCCCCAGCATTTT,CASSFAGNNQPQHF
14,-,TRBV4-1,-,TRBJ1-4,TGCGCCAGCAGCCAACTGAGGGCTAATGAAAAACTGTTTTTT,CASSQLRANEKLFF
17,-,TRBV19,-,TRBJ1-5,TGTGCCAGTAGTCCCAATCGAATAGGGAGCGTTAATCAGCCCCAGCATTTT,CASSPNRIGSVNQPQHF
17,TRBD2,TRBV9,many,TRBJ2-7,TGTGCCAGCAGCGTAGATGGGAGCGGGATAAGAGGCTCCGGGCAGTACTTC,CASSVDGSGIRGSGQYF
15,-,TRBV5-1,-,TRBJ1-4,TGCGCCAGCAGCCTTACAGGGACGACTAATGAAAAACTGTTTTTT,CASSLTGTTNEKLFF
17,-,TRBV19,-,TRBJ1-6,TGTGCCAGTAGTCCCCCGCCGTTGAGCTCCTATAATTCACCCCTCCACTTT,CASSPPPLSSYNSPLHF
13,-,TRBV5-6,once,TRBJ2-7,TGTGCCAGCAGCTTGGCCAGTGGTCTGGCTGCGTACTTC,CASSLASGLAAYF
16,TRBD2,TRBV5-4,-,TRBJ2-7,TGTGCCAGCAGCAGTACTAGCGGGAGGGCCCCCTACGAGCAGTACTTC,CASSSTSGRAPYEQYF
18,TRBD1,TRBV5-1,once,TRBJ2-7,TGCGCCAGCAGCTCATCCGGGACAGGGGGCCTTGAGGCCTACGAGCAGTACTTC,CASSSSGTGGLEAYEQYF